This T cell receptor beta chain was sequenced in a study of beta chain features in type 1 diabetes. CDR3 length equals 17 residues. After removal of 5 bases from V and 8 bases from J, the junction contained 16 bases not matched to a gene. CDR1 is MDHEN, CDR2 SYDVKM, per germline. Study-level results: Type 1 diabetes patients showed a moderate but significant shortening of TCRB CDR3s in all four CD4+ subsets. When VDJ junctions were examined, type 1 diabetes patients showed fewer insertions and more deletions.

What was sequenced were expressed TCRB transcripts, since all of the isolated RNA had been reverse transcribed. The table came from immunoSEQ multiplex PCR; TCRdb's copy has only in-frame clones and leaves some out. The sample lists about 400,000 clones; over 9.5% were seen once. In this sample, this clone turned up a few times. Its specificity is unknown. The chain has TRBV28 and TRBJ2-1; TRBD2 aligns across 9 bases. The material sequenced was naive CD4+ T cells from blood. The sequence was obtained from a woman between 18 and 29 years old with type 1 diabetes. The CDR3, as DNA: TGTGCCAGCAGTGGGGGATGGTTGGCTAGCGGGAACCATGAGCAGTTCTTC. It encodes CASSGGWLASGNHEQFF.